This T cell receptor beta chain was sequenced for a study of T cells in Graves' hyperthyroidism and ophthalmopathy. The investigators amplified TCR beta CDR3 regions from RNA transcripts. HTBI primers were used for first-round RT-PCR of the TCR CDR3. TCRdb used MiXCR to reprocess the multiplex PCR reads, holding one entry per CDR3 protein. The sample includes about 740,000 distinct CDR3 sequences, 12% to 15% of them seen just once. Of note for this clonotype: One base away lies a much larger clone, so this may be a sequencing read error.

The CDR3 length is 15 residues. The V end lost 4 bases, the J end lost 2 bases, and 18 bases lay between the germline ends. CDR1 and CDR2 (germline): DFQATT, SNEGSKA (reference sequence). The clonotype was recovered from a woman aged 18-29 years with Graves' hyperthyroidism. This rearrangement joins TRBV20-1 to TRBJ2-7; D unclear. Sequenced input: blood. This CDR3 is CSATARRIETYEQYF. CDR3 bases: TGCAGTGCTACAGCCCGGAGAATTGAGACCTACGAGCAGTACTTC.